This T cell receptor (beta chain) was obtained from a study of blood T cell repertoires in COVID-19. Study-wide background: There were acute and convalescent COVID-19 samples, and they came from the United States, Italy and Spain. Nucleic acid was either cDNA or gDNA, and it came from T cells, B-cell-depleted T cells, or PBMCs.

Authors' data handling: Reference gene primer amplification in the assay estimated nucleated cell counts. The table came from immunoSEQ multiplex PCR; TCRdb's copy has only in-frame clones and leaves some out. The V and J calls and the clone size are those of that table, but D and trimming were determined from the DNA. The table includes hundreds of thousands of clones, about 82% detected once. Trimming removed 0 bases at V and 9 bases at J, with 9 bases between. From germline, CDR1 is MNHNS and CDR2 SASEGT. CDR3 size: 13 residues. This chain joins TRBV6-1 and TRBJ2-1, with a possible D match to TRBD1 (6 bases). The sequenced material came from peripheral blood. This receptor was taken from a woman of 80 years or more with acute or convalescent COVID-19. The CDR3 region has the DNA TGTGCCAGCAGTGAAGCCCGGGACACTGAGCAGTTCTTC. Its translation is CASSEARDTEQFF.